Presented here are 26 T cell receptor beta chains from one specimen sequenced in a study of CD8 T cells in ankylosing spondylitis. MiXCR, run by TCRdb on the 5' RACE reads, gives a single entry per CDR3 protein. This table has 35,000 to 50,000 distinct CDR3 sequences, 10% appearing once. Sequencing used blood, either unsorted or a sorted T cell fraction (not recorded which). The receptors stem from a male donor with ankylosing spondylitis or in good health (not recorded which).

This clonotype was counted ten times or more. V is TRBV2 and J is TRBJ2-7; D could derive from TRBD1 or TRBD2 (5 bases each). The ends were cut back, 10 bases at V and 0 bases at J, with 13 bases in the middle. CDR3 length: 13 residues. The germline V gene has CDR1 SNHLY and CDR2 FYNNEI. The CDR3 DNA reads TGTGCCATTACCGGGACGGACTCCTACGAGCAGTACTTC. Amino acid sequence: CAITGTDSYEQYF.

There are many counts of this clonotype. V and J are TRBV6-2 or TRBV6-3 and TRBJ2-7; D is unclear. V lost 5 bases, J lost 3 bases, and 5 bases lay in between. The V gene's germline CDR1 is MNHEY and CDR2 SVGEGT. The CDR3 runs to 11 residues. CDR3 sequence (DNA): TGTGCCAGCAGTGACTTCTACGAGCAGTACTTC. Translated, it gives CASSDFYEQYF.

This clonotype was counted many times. CDR3 in amino acids: CASSHPRTGAYEQYF. The CDR3 bases are TGTGCCAGCAGTCACCCTCGGACAGGGGCTTACGAGCAGTACTTC. J is TRBJ2-7 and V is TRBV6-2 or TRBV6-3; 9 bases are shared with TRBD1. V lost 5 bases to trimming and J lost 4 bases; unmatched junction nucleotides: 9. CDR3 length: 15 amino acids. Germline values: CDR1 MNHEY, CDR2 SVGEGT.

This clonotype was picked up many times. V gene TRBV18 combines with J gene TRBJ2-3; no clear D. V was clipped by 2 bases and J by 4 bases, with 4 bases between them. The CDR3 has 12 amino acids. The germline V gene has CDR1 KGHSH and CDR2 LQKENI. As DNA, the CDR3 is TGTGCCAGCTCACCATTCGCAGATACGCAGTATTTT. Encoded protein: CASSPFADTQYF.

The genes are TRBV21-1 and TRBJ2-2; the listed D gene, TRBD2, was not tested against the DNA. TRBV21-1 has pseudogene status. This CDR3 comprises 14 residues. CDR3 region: CASTGGGNTGELFF. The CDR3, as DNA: TGTGCCAGCACCGGGGGAGGTAACACCGGGGAGCTGTTTTTT.

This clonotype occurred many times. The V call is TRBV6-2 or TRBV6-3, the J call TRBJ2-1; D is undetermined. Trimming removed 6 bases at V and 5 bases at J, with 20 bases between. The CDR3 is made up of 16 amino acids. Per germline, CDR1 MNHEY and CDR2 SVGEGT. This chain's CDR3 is CASRLTLVDPNNEQFF. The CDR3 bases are TGTGCCAGCAGACTTACTCTAGTGGACCCAAACAATGAGCAGTTCTTC.

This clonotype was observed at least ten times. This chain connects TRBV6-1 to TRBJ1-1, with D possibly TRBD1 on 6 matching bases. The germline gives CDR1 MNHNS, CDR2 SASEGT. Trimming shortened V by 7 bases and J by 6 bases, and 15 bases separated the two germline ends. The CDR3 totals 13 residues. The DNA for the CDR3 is TGTGCCAGCAACAACAGGGTGTCTGCTGAAGCTTTCTTT. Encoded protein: CASNNRVSAEAFF.

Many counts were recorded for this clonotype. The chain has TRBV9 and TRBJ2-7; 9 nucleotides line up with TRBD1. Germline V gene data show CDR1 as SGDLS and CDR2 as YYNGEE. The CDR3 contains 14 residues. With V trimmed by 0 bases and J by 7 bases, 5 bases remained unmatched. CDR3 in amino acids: CASSVAPTGGEQYF. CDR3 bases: TGTGCCAGCAGCGTAGCGCCGACAGGGGGGGAGCAGTACTTC.

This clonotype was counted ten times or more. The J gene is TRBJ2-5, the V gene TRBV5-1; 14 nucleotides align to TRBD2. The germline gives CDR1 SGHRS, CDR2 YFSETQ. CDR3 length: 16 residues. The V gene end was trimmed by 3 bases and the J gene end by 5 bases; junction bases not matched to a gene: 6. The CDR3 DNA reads TGCGCCAGCAGCTCGACTAGCGGGAGGGATTGGGAGACCCAGTACTTC. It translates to CASSSTSGRDWETQYF.

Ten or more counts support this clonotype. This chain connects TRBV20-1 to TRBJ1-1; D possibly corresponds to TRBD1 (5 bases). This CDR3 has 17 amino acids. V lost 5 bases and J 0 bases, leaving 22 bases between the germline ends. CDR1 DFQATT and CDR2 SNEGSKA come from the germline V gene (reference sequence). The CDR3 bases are TGCAGTGCTCCCGACCAATCTCGGGGGGTCGTGAACACTGAAGCTTTCTTT. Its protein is CSAPDQSRGVVNTEAFF.

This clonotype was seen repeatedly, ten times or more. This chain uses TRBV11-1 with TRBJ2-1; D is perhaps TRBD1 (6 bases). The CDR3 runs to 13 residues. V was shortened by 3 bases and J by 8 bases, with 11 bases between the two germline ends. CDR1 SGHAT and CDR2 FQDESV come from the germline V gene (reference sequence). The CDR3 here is CASSFSRGYEQFF. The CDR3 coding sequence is TGTGCCAGCAGCTTCTCGAGGGGGTATGAGCAGTTCTTC.

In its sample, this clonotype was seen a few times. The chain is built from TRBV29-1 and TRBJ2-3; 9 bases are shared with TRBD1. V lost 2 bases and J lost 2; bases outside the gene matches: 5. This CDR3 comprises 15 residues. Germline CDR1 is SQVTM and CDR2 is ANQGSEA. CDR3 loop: CSVERTGVYTDTQYF. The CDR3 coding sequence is TGCAGCGTTGAAAGGACAGGGGTTTACACAGATACGCAGTATTTT.

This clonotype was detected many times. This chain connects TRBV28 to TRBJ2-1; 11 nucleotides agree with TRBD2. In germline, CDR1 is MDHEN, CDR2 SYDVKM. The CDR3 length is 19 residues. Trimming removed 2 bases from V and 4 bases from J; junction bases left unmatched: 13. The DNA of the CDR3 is TGTGCCAGCAGTTTAGTGGGTAGCGGGAGGGGTCTTGCTTACAATGAGCAGTTCTTC. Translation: CASSLVGSGRGLAYNEQFF.

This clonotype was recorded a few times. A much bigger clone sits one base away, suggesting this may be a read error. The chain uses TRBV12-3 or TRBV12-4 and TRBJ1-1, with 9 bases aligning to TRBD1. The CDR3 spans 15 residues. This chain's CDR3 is CASRLQGARNAEAFF. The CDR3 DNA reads TGTGCCAGCAGACTACAGGGGGCACGGAACGCTGAAGCTTTCTTT.

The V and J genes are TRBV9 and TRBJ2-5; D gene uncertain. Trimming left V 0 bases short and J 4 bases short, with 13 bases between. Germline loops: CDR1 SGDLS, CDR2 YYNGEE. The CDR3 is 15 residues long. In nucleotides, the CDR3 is TGTGCCAGCAGCGTAGGATTAGGGCAAGGAGAGACCCAGTACTTC. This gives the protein CASSVGLGQGETQYF.

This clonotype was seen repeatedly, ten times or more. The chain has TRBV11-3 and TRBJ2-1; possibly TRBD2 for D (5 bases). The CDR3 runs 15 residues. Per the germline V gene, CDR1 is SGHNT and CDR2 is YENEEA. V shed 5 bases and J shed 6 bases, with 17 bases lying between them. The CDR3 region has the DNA TGTGCCAGCAGCACCCGGGCGGGCCTGGGCAATGAGCAGTTCTTC. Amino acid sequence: CASSTRAGLGNEQFF.

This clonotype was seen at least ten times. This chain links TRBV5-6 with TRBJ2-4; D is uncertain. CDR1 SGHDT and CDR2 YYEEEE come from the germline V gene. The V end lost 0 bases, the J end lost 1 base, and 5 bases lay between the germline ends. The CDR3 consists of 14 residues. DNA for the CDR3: TGTGCCAGCAGCTTGGTGGGGGCCAAAAACATTCAGTACTTC. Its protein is CASSLVGAKNIQYF.

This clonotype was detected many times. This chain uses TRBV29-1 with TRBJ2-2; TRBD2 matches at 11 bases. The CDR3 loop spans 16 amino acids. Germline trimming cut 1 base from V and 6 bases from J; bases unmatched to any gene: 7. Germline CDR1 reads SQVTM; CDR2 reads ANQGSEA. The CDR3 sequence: CSVEAALAGGSGELFF. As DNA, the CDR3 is TGCAGCGTTGAAGCGGCTCTAGCGGGAGGATCCGGGGAGCTGTTTTTT.

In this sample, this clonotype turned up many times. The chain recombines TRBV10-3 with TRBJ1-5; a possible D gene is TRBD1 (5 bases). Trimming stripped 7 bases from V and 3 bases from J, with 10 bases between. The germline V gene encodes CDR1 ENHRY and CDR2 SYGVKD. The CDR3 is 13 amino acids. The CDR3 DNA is TGTGCCATCACCACAGGAGTCAATCAGCCCCAGCATTTT. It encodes CAITTGVNQPQHF.

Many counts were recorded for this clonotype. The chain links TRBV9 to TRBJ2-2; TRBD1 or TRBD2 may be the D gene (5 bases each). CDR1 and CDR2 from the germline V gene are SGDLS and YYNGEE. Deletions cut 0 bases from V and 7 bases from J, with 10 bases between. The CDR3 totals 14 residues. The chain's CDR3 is CASSVVVGGGELFF. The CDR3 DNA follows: TGTGCCAGCAGCGTAGTGGTTGGGGGCGGGGAGCTGTTTTTT.

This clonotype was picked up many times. CDR3 nucleotides: TGCAGCACCGGACAGAACCTTGAGAACACTGAAGCTTTCTTT. It specifies CSTGQNLENTEAFF. The chain uses TRBV29-1 and TRBJ1-1; D is perhaps TRBD1 (6 bases). Germline V lookup: CDR1 SQVTM, CDR2 ANQGSEA. The CDR3 length is 14 residues. V was pared by 8 bases and J by 1 base, with 17 bases between.

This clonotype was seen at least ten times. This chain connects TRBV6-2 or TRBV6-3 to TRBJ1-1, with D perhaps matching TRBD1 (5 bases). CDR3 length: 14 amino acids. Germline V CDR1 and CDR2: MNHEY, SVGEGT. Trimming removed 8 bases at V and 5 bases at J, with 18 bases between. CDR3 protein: CASGDTLGVTEAFF. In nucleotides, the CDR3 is TGTGCCAGCGGAGACACGTTGGGGGTAACTGAAGCTTTCTTT.

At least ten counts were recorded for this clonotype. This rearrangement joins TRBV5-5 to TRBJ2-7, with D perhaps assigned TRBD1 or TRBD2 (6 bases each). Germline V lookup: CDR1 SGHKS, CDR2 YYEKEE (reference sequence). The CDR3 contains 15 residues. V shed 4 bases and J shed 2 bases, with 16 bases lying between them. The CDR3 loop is CASSPLWGATYEQYF. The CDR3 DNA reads TGTGCCAGCAGCCCGCTGTGGGGGGCGACCTACGAGCAGTACTTC.

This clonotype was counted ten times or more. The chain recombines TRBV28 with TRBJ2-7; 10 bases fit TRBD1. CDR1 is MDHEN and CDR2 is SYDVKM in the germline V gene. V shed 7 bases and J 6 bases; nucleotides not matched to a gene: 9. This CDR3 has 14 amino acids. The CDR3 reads CASTPGQGRREQYF. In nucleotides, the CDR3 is TGTGCCAGCACACCGGGACAGGGGCGGCGCGAGCAGTACTTC. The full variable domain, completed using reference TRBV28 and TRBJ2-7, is DVKVTQSSRYLVKRTGEKVFLECVQDMDHENMFWYRQDPGLGLRLIYFSYDVKMKEKGDIPEGYSVSREKKERFSLILESASTNQTSMYLCASTPGQGRREQYFGPGTRLTVT.

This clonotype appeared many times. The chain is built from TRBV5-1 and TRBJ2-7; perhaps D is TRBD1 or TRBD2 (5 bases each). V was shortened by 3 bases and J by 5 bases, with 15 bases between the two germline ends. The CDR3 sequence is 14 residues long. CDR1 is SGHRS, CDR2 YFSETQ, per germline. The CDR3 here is CASSSGDGPHEQYF. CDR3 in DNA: TGCGCCAGCAGCTCCGGGGACGGGCCCCACGAGCAGTACTTC. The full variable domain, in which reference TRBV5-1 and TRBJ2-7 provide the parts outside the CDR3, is KAGVTQTPRYLIKTRGQQVTLSCSPISGHRSVSWYQQTPGQGLQFLFEYFSETQRNKGNFPGRFSGRQFSNSRSEMNVSTLELGDSALYLCASSSGDGPHEQYFGPGTRLTVT.

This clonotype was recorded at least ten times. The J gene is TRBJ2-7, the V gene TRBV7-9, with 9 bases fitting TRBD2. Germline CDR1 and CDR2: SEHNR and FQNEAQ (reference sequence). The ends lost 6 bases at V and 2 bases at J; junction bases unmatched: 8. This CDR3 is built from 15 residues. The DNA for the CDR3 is TGTGCCAGCAGTCGTATGACTAGCGGAACCTACGAGCAGTACTTC. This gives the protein CASSRMTSGTYEQYF. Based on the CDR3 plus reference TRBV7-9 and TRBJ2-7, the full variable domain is DTGVSQNPRHKITKRGQNVTFRCDPISEHNRLYWYRQTLGQGPEFLTYFQNEAQLEKSRLLSDRFSAERPKGSFSTLEIQRTEQGDSAMYLCASSRMTSGTYEQYFGPGTRLTVT.